The TCR beta chain described here comes from a study of blood T cell repertoires in COVID-19. Study background: Sites in the United States, Italy and Spain provided acute and convalescent COVID-19 samples. Sample material is recorded as cDNA or gDNA derived from T cells, B-cell-depleted T cells, or PBMCs.

Germline lookup yields CDR1 SGHRS and CDR2 YFSETQ. The V end was cut by 7 bases, the J end by 2 bases, with 13 bases between. The CDR3 contains 14 residues. As handled by the study authors: Quantification of nucleated cells was approximated via reference gene primer amplification. Assay used: immunoSEQ multiplex PCR; TCRdb lists only in-frame clones, some missing. V and J calls and clone size are copied from that table; D and trimming were computed from the DNA. Here the sample spans approximately 160,000 clones, around 84% being singletons. The source is a man aged 50 to 60 with active or convalescent COVID-19. The chain links TRBV5-1 to TRBJ1-3; no reliable D call. Sequenced sample: peripheral blood. The CDR3 DNA reads TGCGCCAGCCGTGACACTCTAACTGGAAACACCATATATTTT. Translating it yields CASRDTLTGNTIYF.